This entry concerns a single TCR beta chain. The time point here: pretreatment peripheral blood. The sample comes from a study of PD-L1 blockade in urothelial cancer. Study background: Blood analysis occurred 3 weeks (second dose) and 6 weeks after treatment start.

Synthetic TCR analog templates were spiked into all PCRs individually. The assay was immunoSEQ multiplex PCR, and TCRdb's table has in-frame clones only and misses some. The sample yields 30,000 to 35,000 clones, over 75% seen once. V shed 4 bases, J shed 7 bases, and the junction held 12 bases outside the gene matches. The CDR3 has 16 residues. Per germline, CDR1 SGHRS and CDR2 YFSETQ. Material: PBMCs, obtained around atezolizumab (anti-PD-L1) treatment. This chain connects TRBV5-1 to TRBJ1-4; TRBD1 matches at 8 bases. The sequence came from a man aged 55 to 70 with urothelial cancer. The CDR3 is CASSRLGQVVREKLFF. The CDR3 region has the DNA TGCGCCAGCAGCCGCCTGGGACAGGTCGTCCGTGAAAAACTGTTTTTT.